This T cell receptor beta chain originates from a study of blood T cell repertoires in COVID-19. About the study: In each case, the material was cDNA or gDNA derived from T cells, B-cell-depleted T cells, or PBMCs.

Enrolled during active infection, Seattle patients were then followed longitudinally. TCRdb's copy holds only in-frame clones and misses some; the assay was immunoSEQ multiplex PCR. The sample comprises under 250,000 clones, 85% of which are singletons, and 4.5% to 5.5% rests with the top ten. Germline CDR1 reads LGHDT; CDR2 reads YNNKEL (reference sequence). The junction had 8 bases not matched to a gene; V was cut back by 7 bases and J by 4 bases. The CDR3 extends over 16 amino acids. This receptor was taken from a man in his fifties with COVID-19, enrolled during active disease. The rearrangement links TRBV3-1 (or the pseudogene TRBV3-2) to TRBJ2-2; TRBD1 matches at 11 bases. Sequenced input: peripheral blood. CDR3 DNA: TGTGCCAGCACGAAACGAGGGACAGGGGGCACCGGGGAGCTGTTTTTT. It is translated as CASTKRGTGGTGELFF.